There are many counts of the clone carrying this TCR beta chain. This sample is part of a study of CD8+ T cells in alopecia areata. Overall study context: Scoring of severity for treated patients was based on percentage of affected scalp area.

Stated treatment: oral pan-JAK inhibitor, 5-10 mg twice daily. Sequencing templates came from extracted RNA that was reverse transcribed into cDNA. This table comes from immunoSEQ multiplex PCR, and its TCRdb copy is limited to in-frame clones, with some not included. The sample has about 180,000 clones; about 47% are singletons. Sequenced material: CD8+ T cells sorted from blood, taken around week 54, from a patient treated with tofacitinib. The TCR comes from a human donor with alopecia areata.

CDR3 nucleotides: TGTGCCAGCAGCCGGACTAGCGGGGTAGAATCCTCCTACAATGAGCAGTTCTTC. Protein product: CASSRTSGVESSYNEQFF. This chain links TRBV7-2 with TRBJ2-1, with 12 positions matching TRBD2. CDR1 and CDR2 from the germline V gene are SGHTA and FQGNSA. This CDR3 region has 18 residues. Trimming cost V 5 bases and J 0 bases; bases outside gene matches: 8. The full variable domain, in which reference TRBV7-2 and TRBJ2-1 provide the parts outside the CDR3, is GAGVSQSPSNKVTEKGKDVELRCDPISGHTALYWYRQSLGQGLEFLIYFQGNSAPDKSGLPSDRFSAERTGGSVSTLTIQRTQQEDSAVYLCASSRTSGVESSYNEQFFGPGTRLTVL.